Below are 8 T cell receptor beta chains sequenced from a single sample in a study of human versus mouse CDR3 diversity and MHC coevolution. Profiled with immunoSEQ multiplex PCR; TCRdb holds only in-frame clones, not every one. The sample consists of around 74,000 clones, 85% to 95% of them appearing once. The sample comprised naive CD4+ T cells from blood. Subset specified: CD45RO-negative CD62L-positive naive CD4 T cells. These receptors were taken from a person aged 30 to 69 in good health.

The chain is built from TRBV19 and TRBJ1-5; no firm D call. This CDR3 spans 12 amino acids. Trimming left V 1 base short and J 6 bases short, with 4 bases between. The germline V gene encodes CDR1 LNHDA and CDR2 SQIVND (reference sequence). CDR3 DNA: TGTGCCAGTAGTATAGCTTCTCAGCCCCAGCATTTT. Translating gives CASSIASQPQHF.

This chain links TRBV6-5 with TRBJ1-5; D is perhaps TRBD1 (5 bases). V was pared by 6 bases and J by 0 bases, with 12 bases between. This CDR3 has 15 residues. The germline gives CDR1 MNHEY, CDR2 SVGAGI. The CDR3 coding sequence is TGTGCCAGCAGCAGGGATCGGTATAGCAATCAGCCCCAGCATTTT. Its translation is CASSRDRYSNQPQHF.

The J gene is TRBJ1-2, the V gene TRBV14; 9 bases map to TRBD1. V gave up 4 bases and J gave up 3 bases; unmatched junction bases: 3. The germline V gene has CDR1 SGHDN and CDR2 FVKESK. The CDR3 has 14 residues. The CDR3 region is CASSRQGVDYGYTF. In nucleotides, the CDR3 is TGTGCCAGCAGCCGACAGGGGGTCGACTATGGCTACACCTTC.

The chain links TRBV30 to TRBJ1-2, with D possibly TRBD1 on 5 matching bases. The germline V gene encodes CDR1 GTSNPN and CDR2 SVGIG (reference sequence). V lost 1 base to trimming and J lost 7 bases, with 10 bases between them. This CDR3 is built from 12 residues. The CDR3 sequence: CAWSAPGFGYTF. The CDR3 bases are TGTGCCTGGAGTGCCCCAGGGTTTGGCTACACCTTC.

The chain recombines TRBV4-1 with TRBJ1-4; no reliable D call. Germline values: CDR1 MGHRA, CDR2 YSYEKL. The CDR3 has 13 amino acids. V shed 2 bases and J shed 8 bases, with 9 bases lying between them. CDR3: CASSQTKREKLFF. CDR3 sequence (DNA): TGCGCCAGCAGCCAAACTAAGAGGGAAAAACTGTTTTTT.

This chain links TRBV6-5 with TRBJ2-2, with D unclear. CDR3 size: 12 residues. Trimming pared 2 bases from V and 4 bases from J, leaving 2 bases between. Germline CDR1 reads MNHEY; CDR2 reads SVGAGI. This chain's CDR3 is CASSYLTGELFF. Here the CDR3 DNA reads TGTGCCAGCAGTTACCTCACCGGGGAGCTGTTTTTT.

The chain recombines TRBV4-2 with TRBJ2-7; 14 nucleotides agree with TRBD2. Germline CDR1 reads LGHNA; CDR2 reads YNFKEQ. V trimming: 2 bases; J trimming: 2 bases; junction bases outside the gene matches: 8. This CDR3 is built from 18 residues. Written as DNA, the CDR3 is TGTGCCAGCAGCCAAACACCCGGGACTAGCGGGGGAGCCTACGAGCAGTACTTC. Its protein is CASSQTPGTSGGAYEQYF.

The chain employs TRBV11-1 and TRBJ2-3; 7 bases match TRBD1. V was clipped by 5 bases and J by 10 bases; unmatched bases: 6. Germline CDR1 is SGHAT and CDR2 is FQDESV (reference sequence). The CDR3 totals 12 residues. The CDR3 DNA is TGTGCCAGCAGCCCAACAGGGGTCGCGCAGTATTTT. It codes for CASSPTGVAQYF.